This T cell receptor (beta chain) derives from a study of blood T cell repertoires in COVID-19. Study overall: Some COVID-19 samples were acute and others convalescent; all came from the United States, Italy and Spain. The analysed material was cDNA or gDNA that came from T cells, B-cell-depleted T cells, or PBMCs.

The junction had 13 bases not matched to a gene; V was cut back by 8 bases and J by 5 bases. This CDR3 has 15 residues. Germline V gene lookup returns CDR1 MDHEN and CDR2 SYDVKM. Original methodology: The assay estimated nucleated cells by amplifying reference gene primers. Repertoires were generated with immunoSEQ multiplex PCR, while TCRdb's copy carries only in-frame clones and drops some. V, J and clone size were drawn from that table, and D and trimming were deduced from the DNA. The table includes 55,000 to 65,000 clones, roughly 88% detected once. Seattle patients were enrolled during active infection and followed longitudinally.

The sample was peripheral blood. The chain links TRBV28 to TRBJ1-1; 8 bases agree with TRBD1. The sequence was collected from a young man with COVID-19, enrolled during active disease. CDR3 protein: CASRKTQGASTEAFF. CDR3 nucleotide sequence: TGTGCCAGCCGTAAGACCCAGGGGGCGAGTACTGAAGCTTTCTTT.